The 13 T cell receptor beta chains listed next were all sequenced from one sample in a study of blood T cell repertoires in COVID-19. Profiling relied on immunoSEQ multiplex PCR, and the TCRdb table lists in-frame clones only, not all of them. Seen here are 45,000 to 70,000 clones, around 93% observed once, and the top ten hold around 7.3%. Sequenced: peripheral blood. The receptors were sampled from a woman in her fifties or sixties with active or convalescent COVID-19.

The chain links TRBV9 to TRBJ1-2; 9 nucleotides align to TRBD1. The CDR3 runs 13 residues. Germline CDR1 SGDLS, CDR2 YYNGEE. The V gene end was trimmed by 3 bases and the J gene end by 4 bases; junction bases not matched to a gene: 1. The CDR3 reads CASSGGQGYGYTF. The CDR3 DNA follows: TGTGCCAGCAGCGGGGGACAGGGCTATGGCTACACCTTC.

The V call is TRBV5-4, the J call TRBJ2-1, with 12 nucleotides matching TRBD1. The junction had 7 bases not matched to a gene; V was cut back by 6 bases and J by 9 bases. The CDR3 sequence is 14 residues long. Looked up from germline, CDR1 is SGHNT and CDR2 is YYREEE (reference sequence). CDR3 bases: TGTGCCAGCACAAGGGACAGGGGGCTGGGTGAGCAGTTCTTC. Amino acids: CASTRDRGLGEQFF. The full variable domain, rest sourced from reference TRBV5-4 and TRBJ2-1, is ETGVTQSPTHLIKTRGQQVTLRCSSQSGHNTVSWYQQALGQGPQFIFQYYREEENGRGNFPPRFSGLQFPNYSSELNVNALELDDSALYLCASTRDRGLGEQFFGPGTRLTVL.

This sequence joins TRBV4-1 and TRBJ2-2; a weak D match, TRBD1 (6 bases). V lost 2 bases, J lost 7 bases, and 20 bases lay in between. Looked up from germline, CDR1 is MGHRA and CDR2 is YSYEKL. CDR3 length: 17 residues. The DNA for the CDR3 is TGCGCCAGCAGCCAATTATCGGCAGGGGTGGTCGTCGGGGAGCTGTTTTTT. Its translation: CASSQLSAGVVVGELFF.

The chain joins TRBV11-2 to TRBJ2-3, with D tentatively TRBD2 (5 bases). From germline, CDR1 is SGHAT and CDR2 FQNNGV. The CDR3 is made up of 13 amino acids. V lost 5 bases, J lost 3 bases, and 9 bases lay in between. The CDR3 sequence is CASSAQRTDTQYF. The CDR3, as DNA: TGTGCCAGCAGCGCCCAGCGGACAGATACGCAGTATTTT.

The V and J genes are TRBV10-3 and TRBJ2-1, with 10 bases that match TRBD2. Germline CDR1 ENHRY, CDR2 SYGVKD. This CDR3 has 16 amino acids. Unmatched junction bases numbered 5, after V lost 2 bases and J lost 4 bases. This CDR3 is CAISEGSGRGYNEQFF. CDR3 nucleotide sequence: TGTGCCATCAGTGAGGGGAGCGGGAGGGGGTACAATGAGCAGTTCTTC.

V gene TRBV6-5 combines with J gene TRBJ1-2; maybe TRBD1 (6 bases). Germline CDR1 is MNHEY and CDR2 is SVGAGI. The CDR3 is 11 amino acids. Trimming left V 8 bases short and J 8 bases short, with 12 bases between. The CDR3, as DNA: TGTGCCAGCCGGGGGGCGAGGGGCTACACCTTC. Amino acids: CASRGARGYTF.

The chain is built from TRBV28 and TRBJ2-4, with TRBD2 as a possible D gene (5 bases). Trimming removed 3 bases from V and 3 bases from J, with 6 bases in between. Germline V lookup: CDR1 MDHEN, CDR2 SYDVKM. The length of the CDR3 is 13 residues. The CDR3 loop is CASSLEDKNIQYF. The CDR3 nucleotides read TGTGCCAGCAGTTTGGAGGACAAAAACATTCAGTACTTC.

In DNA form, the CDR3 reads TGTGCCAGCAGTCCAGGACAACTCTACGAGCAGTACTTC. Translating gives CASSPGQLYEQYF. The rearrangement links TRBV28 to TRBJ2-7; the D gene is possibly TRBD1 (5 bases). This CDR3 has 13 residues. The ends were cut back, 5 bases at V and 3 bases at J, with 11 bases in the middle. CDR1 and CDR2 from the germline V gene are MDHEN and SYDVKM. Variable domain in full (rest from reference TRBV28 and TRBJ2-7): DVKVTQSSRYLVKRTGEKVFLECVQDMDHENMFWYRQDPGLGLRLIYFSYDVKMKEKGDIPEGYSVSREKKERFSLILESASTNQTSMYLCASSPGQLYEQYFGPGTRLTVT.

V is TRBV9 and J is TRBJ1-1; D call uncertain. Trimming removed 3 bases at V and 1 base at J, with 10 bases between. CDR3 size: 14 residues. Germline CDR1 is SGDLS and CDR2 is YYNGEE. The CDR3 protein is CASSGDSANTEAFF. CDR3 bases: TGTGCCAGCAGCGGTGACTCGGCGAACACTGAAGCTTTCTTT. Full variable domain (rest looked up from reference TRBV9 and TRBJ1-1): DSGVTQTPKHLITATGQRVTLRCSPRSGDLSVYWYQQSLDQGLQFLIQYYNGEERAKGNILERFSAQQFPDLHSELNLSSLELGDSALYFCASSGDSANTEAFFGQGTRLTVV.

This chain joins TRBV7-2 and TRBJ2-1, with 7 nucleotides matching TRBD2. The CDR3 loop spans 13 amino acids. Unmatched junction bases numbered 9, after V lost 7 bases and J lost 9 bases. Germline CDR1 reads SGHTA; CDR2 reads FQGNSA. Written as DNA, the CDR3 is TGTGCCAGCATCGTCGGGGGGAGGGGTGAGCAGTTCTTC. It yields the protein CASIVGGRGEQFF.

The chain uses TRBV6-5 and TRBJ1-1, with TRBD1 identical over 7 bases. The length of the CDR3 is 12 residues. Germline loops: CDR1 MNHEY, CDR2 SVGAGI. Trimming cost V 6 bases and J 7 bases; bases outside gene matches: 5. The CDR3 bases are TGTGCCAGCAGACGACAGGGAGATGAAGCTTTCTTT. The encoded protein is CASRRQGDEAFF.

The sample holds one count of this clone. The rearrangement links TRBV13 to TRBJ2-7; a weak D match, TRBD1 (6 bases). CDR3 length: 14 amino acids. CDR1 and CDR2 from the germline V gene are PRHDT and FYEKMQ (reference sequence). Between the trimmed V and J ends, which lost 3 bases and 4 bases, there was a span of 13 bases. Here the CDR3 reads CASSFSKGGYEQYF. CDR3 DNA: TGTGCCAGCAGCTTTTCTAAAGGGGGATACGAGCAGTACTTC.

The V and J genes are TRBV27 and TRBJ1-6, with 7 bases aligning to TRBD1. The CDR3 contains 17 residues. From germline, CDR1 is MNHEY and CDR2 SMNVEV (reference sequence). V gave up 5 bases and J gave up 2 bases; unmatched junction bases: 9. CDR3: CASSPRGSRTYNSPLHF. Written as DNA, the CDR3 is TGTGCCAGCAGTCCCAGGGGGTCCAGGACCTATAATTCACCCCTCCACTTT.